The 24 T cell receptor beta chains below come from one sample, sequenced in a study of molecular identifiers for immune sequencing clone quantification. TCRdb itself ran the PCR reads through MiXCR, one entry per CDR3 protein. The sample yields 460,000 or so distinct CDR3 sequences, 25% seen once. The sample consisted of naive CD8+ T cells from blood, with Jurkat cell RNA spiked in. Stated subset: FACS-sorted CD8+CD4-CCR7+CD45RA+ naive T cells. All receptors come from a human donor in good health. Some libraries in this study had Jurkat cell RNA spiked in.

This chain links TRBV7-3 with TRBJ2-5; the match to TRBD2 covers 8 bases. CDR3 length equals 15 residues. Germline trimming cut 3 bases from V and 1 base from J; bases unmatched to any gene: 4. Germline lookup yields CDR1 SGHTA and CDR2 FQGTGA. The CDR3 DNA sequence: TGTGCCAGCAGCTTCTTTAGCGGGGTCCAAGAGACCCAGTACTTC. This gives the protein CASSFFSGVQETQYF.

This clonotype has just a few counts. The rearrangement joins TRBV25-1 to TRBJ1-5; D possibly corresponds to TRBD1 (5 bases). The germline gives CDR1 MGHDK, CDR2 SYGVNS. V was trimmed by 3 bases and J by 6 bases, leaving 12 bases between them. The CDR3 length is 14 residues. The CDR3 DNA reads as TGTGCCAGCAGTGACTCAGGGTCGAGTCAGCCCCAGCATTTT. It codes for CASSDSGSSQPQHF.

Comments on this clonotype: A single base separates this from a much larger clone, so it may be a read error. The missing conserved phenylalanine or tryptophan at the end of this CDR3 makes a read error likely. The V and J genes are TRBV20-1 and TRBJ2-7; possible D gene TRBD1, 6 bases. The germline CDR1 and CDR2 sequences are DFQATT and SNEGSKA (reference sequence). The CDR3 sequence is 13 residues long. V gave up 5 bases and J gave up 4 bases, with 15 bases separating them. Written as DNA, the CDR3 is TGCAGTGCTTTAAACAGGGCATTTTACGAGCAGTACCTC. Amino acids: CSALNRAFYEQYL.

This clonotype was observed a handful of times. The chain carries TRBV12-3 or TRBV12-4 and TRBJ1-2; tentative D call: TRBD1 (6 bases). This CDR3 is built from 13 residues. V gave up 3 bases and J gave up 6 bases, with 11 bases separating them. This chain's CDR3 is CASSFHRDHGYTF. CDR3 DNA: TGTGCCAGCAGTTTTCACAGGGATCATGGCTACACCTTC.

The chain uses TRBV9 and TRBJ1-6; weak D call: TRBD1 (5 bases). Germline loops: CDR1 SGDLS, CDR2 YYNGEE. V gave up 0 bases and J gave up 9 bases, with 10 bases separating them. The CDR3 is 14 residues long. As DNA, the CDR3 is TGTGCCAGCAGCGTAGAGGGGTTTGCTTCACCCCTCCACTTT. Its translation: CASSVEGFASPLHF.

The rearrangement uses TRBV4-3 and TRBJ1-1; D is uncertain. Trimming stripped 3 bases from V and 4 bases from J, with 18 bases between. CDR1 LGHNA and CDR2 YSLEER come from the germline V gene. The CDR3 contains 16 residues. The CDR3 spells CASSQSVWGLSTEAFF. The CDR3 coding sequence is TGCGCCAGCAGCCAGTCGGTGTGGGGATTATCCACTGAAGCTTTCTTT.

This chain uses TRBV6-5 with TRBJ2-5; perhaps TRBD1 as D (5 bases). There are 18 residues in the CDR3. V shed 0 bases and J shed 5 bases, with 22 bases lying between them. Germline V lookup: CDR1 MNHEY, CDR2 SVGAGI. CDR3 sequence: CASSYSIGLTDLGETQYF. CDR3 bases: TGTGCCAGCAGTTACTCGATCGGTCTGACAGATCTAGGGGAGACCCAGTACTTC.

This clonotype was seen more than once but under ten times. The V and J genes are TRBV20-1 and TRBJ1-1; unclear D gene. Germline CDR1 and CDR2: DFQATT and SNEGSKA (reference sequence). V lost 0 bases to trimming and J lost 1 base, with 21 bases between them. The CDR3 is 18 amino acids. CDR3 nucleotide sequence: TGCAGTGCTAGAGATCAGTTTAGCGGGAGGGCGAAGAACACTGAAGCTTTCTTT. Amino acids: CSARDQFSGRAKNTEAFF.

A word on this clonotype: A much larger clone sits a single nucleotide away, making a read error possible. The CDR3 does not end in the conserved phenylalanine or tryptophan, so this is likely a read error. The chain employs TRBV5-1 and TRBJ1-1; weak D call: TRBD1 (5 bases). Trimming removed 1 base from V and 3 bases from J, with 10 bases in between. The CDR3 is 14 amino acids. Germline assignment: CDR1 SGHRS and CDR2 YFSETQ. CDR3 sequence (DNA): TGCGCCAGCAGCTTGACGGTCAGGGACACTGAAGCTTTCCTT. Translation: CASSLTVRDTEAFL.

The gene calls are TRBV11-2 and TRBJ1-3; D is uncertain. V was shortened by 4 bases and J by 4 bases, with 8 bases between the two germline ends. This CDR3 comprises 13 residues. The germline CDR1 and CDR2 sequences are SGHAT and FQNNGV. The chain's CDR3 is CASSSARGNTIYF. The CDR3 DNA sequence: TGTGCCAGCAGCTCCGCGAGGGGAAACACCATATATTTT.

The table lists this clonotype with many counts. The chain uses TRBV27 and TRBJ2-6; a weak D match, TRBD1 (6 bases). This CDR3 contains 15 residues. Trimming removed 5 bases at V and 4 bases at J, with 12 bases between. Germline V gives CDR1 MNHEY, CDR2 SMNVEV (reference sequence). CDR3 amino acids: CASSPGVSGANVLTF. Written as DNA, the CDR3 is TGTGCCAGCAGTCCAGGGGTCTCGGGGGCCAACGTCCTGACTTTC.

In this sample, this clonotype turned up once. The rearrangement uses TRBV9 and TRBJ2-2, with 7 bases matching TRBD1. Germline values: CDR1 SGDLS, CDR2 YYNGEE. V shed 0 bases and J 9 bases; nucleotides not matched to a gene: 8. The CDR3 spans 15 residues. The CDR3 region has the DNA TGTGCCAGCAGCGTAGATCAGGGGGATCCCCGGGAGCTGTTTTTT. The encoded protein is CASSVDQGDPRELFF. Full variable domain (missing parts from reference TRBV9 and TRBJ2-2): DSGVTQTPKHLITATGQRVTLRCSPRSGDLSVYWYQQSLDQGLQFLIQYYNGEERAKGNILERFSAQQFPDLHSELNLSSLELGDSALYFCASSVDQGDPRELFFGEGSRLTVL.

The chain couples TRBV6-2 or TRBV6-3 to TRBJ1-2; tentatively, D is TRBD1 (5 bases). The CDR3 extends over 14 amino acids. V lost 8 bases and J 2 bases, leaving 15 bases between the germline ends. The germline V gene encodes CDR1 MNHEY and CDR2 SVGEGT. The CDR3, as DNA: TGTGCCAGCTGGGGGACTCAGATCAACTATGGCTACACCTTC. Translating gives CASWGTQINYGYTF.

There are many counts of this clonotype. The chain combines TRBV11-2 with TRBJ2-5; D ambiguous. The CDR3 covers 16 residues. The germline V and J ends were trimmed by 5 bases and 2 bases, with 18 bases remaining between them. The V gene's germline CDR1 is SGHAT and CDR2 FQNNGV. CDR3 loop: CASSPDRPSIQETQYF. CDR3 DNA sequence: TGTGCCAGCAGCCCCGACCGGCCATCTATACAAGAGACCCAGTACTTC.

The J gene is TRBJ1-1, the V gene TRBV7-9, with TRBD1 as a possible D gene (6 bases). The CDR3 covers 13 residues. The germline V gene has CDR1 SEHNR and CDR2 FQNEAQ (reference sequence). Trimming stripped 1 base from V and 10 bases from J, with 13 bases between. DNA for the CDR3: TGTGCCAGCAGCTTAGGCTCGCGGGACATAGCTTTCTTT. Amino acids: CASSLGSRDIAFF.

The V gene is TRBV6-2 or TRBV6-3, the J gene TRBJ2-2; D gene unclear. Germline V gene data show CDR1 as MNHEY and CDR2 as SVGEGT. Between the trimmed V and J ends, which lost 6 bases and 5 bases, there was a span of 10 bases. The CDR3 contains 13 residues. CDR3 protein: CASSLNPTGELFF. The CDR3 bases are TGTGCCAGCAGCCTTAATCCGACCGGGGAGCTGTTTTTT.

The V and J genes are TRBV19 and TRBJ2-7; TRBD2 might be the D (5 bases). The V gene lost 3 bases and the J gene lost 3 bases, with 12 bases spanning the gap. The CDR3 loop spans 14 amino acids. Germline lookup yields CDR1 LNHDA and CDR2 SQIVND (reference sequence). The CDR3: CASSIWSSNYEQYF. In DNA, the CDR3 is TGTGCCAGTAGTATTTGGTCTAGCAACTACGAGCAGTACTTC.

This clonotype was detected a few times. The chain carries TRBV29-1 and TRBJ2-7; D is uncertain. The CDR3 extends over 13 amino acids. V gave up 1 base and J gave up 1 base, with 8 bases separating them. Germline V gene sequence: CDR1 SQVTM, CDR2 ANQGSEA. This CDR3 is CSVEGNPSYEQYF. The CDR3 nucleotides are TGCAGCGTTGAAGGGAATCCGTCCTACGAGCAGTACTTC.

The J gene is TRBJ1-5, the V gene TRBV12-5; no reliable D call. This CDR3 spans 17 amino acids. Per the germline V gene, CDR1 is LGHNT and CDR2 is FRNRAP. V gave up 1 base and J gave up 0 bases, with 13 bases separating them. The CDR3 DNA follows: TGTGCTAGTGGTTTGGGGCTAGAGAGATATAGCAATCAGCCCCAGCATTTT. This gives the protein CASGLGLERYSNQPQHF.

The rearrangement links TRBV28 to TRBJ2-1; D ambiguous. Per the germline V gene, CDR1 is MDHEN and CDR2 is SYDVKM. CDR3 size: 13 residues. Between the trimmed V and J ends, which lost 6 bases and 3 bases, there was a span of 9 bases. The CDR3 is CASRPLSYNEQFF. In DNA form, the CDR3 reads TGTGCCAGCAGACCCCTTAGCTACAATGAGCAGTTCTTC.

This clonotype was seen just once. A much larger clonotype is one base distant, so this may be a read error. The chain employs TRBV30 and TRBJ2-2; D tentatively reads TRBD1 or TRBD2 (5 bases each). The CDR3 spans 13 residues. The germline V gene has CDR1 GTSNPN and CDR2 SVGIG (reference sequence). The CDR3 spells CAWSVTGTEELFF. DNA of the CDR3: TGTGCCTGGAGTGTCACGGGGACCGAGGAGCTGTTTTTT.

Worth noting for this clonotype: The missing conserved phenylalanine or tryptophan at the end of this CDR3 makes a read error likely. The CDR3 DNA reads as TGCGCCAGCAGCCAAGTAAGGACTAGCGGCCAAGAGACCCAGTACTCC. Its translation is CASSQVRTSGQETQYS. The gene calls are TRBV4-1 and TRBJ2-5; 10 nucleotides line up with TRBD2. The CDR3 runs to 16 residues. Germline V lookup: CDR1 MGHRA, CDR2 YSYEKL. J was trimmed by 1 base and V by 1 base; bases with no gene match: 3.

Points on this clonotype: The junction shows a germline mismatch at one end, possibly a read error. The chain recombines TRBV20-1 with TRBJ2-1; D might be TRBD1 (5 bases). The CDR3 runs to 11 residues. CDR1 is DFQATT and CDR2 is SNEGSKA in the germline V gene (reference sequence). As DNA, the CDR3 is TGCAGGGCTATACGCATGGGGCTAGGGTTCTTC. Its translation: CRAIRMGLGFF.

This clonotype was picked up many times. CDR3 DNA: TGCGCCAGCAGCCAAGGGAGCTTAACACTCTCAGTAGATACGCAGTATTTT. Protein sequence: CASSQGSLTLSVDTQYF. The rearrangement uses TRBV4-1 and TRBJ2-3, with D unresolved. The ends were cut back, 1 base at V and 5 bases at J, with 19 bases in the middle. The CDR3 has 17 residues. CDR1 MGHRA and CDR2 YSYEKL come from the germline V gene.